A selection of T cell receptor beta chains follows, all from one sample in a study of identical twins. Using its own MiXCR run on the 5' RACE reads, TCRdb lists one record per CDR3 protein. The data show hundreds of thousands of distinct CDR3 sequences, 6% to 6.5% seen once. The sample was naive T cells sorted from blood. These receptors originate from a man younger than 35 in good health. Both conserved end residues are part of each CDR3. Expanded clones are given a class, and other clones once, few, many or no size at all.

>TRBV25-1|many|TRBJ2-6
CASSGPGQESGANVLTF
>TRBV28|few|TRBJ2-7
CASTLTGPSEQYF
>TRBV6-5|.|TRBJ1-1
CASSYVRAGALIAFF
>TRBV12-3/TRBV12-4|few|TRBJ2-1
CASKDESSYNEQFF
>TRBV7-9|.|TRBJ1-2
CASSFEGYTF
>TRBV3-1|few|TRBJ2-7
CASSQVGTTHYEQYF
>TRBV10-3|few|TRBJ2-1
CAISEEGSYNEQFF
>TRBV12-3/TRBV12-4|many|TRBJ2-3
CASRANTDTQYF
>TRBV12-3/TRBV12-4|.|TRBJ1-1
CASSFPGITEAFF
>TRBV29-1|many|TRBJ2-7
CSATGTSIYEQYF
>TRBV5-1|.|TRBJ2-2
CAGGDPNTGELFF
>TRBV12-3/TRBV12-4|.|TRBJ2-1
CASSPRQGPNEQFF
>TRBV29-1|many|TRBJ2-5
CSVYGSAETQYF
>TRBV7-9|few|TRBJ2-5
CASSLPQGGGETQYF
>TRBV7-9|.|TRBJ1-1
CASSLDGTGQYAFF
>TRBV15|.|TRBJ2-2
CATSPRSADGELFF
>TRBV7-2|.|TRBJ2-4
CASSLDAGQNIQYF
>TRBV15|many|TRBJ1-2
CATSGPPDYGYTF
>TRBV6-2/TRBV6-3|few|TRBJ2-5
CASSYRGLEETQYF
>TRBV7-9|many|TRBJ2-7
CASSGDRDYEQYF
>TRBV15|.|TRBJ2-2
CATSRERGVRGNTGELFF
>TRBV10-2|many|TRBJ2-3
CASHNQGALTDTQYF
>TRBV20-1|few|TRBJ2-1
CSARDERASYNEQFF
>TRBV27|few|TRBJ2-1
CASRRLAASYNEQFF
>TRBV5-6|.|TRBJ2-4
CASSFGPLDITQYF
>TRBV20-1|.|TRBJ1-4
CGLLYGAGDEKLFF
>TRBV6-5|many|TRBJ1-4
CASSYQNFWTGGNEKLFF
>TRBV7-2|many|TRBJ2-1
CASSLAWGRPDNEQFF
>TRBV20-1|many|TRBJ2-3
CSASLGQASSTDTQYF
>TRBV5-1|few|TRBJ2-1
CASSHTPDYSPPDEQFF
>TRBV20-1|few|TRBJ2-1
CSAHTLSSGSNEQFF
>TRBV15|many|TRBJ1-5
CATSKGGANQPQHF
>TRBV7-7|.|TRBJ1-1
CASSSALWTEAFF
>TRBV7-3|few|TRBJ1-1
CASSPSPFTEAFF
>TRBV11-2|many|TRBJ2-1
CASSLAGTSGRSEQFF
>TRBV27|many|TRBJ2-4
CASKGGGNIQYF
>TRBV12-3/TRBV12-4|few|TRBJ2-2
CASSGGDWNTGELFF
>TRBV5-1|.|TRBJ2-2
CASNRGLAGANTGELFF
>TRBV14|many|TRBJ1-6
CASSPEVLLTGSGYNSPLHF
>TRBV6-2/TRBV6-3|many|TRBJ1-5
CASNDRGGNQPQHF
>TRBV9|many|TRBJ2-7
CASSVEGDEQYF
>TRBV11-2|many|TRBJ2-2
CASSLPRAGDWTGELFF